This T cell receptor (beta chain) derives from a study of T cell responses to AZD1222 COVID-19 vaccine. Regarding the study as a whole: Clonal diversity may have been underestimated in mostly white British donors. Just 6 or 7 people given AZD1222 tested seropositive at baseline.

V lost 4 bases to trimming and J lost 4 bases, with 10 bases between them. The CDR3 length is 12 residues. Germline lookup yields CDR1 SQVTM and CDR2 ANQGSEA. To note about this clone: Its antigen is unknown.

TCRdb's table, derived via immunoSEQ multiplex PCR, lists solely in-frame clones and lacks some. The table shows tens of thousands of clones, with 70% to 90% occurring only once. Second-dose timings of about 4 or about 12 weeks were pooled. Material: peripheral blood, obtained 28 days after the second AZD1222 dose. This chain links TRBV29-1 with TRBJ1-1; possible D gene TRBD1, 6 bases. This TCR was sampled from an adult who received the AZD1222 COVID-19 vaccine. CDR3 amino acids: CSVVGARTEAFF. CDR3 nucleotide sequence: TGCAGCGTTGTGGGGGCGCGCACTGAAGCTTTCTTT. The whole variable domain, remainder taken from reference TRBV29-1 and TRBJ1-1, is SAVISQKPSRDICQRGTSLTIQCQVDSQVTMMFWYRQQPGQSLTLIATANQGSEATYESGFVIDKFPISRPNLTFSTLTVSNMSPEDSSIYLCSVVGARTEAFFGQGTRLTVV.